This T cell receptor (beta chain) was sequenced for a study of blood T cell repertoires in COVID-19. The overall study: Sources were T cells, B-cell-depleted T cells, or PBMCs; the material itself was cDNA or gDNA.

Original processing notes: Amplification with reference gene primers provided the estimates of nucleated cell counts. Clones were read by immunoSEQ multiplex PCR, and TCRdb kept only the in-frame ones, dropping some. V, J and clone size are those of that table, while D and trimming were read from the DNA. The data show around 110,000 clones, with approximately 80% seen just once and about 0.8% held by the top ten. Deletions cut 5 bases from V and 3 bases from J, with 14 bases between. This CDR3 comprises 14 residues. CDR1 is MDHEN and CDR2 is SYDVKM in the germline V gene. The genes are TRBV28 and TRBJ2-7; tentative D call: TRBD2 (6 bases). The sequence came from a woman in her 70s with acute or convalescent COVID-19. Material: peripheral blood. CDR3 sequence (DNA): TGTGCCAGCAGTAATACGGGGGAGTTCTACGAGCAGTACTTC. Translated: CASSNTGEFYEQYF.